This T cell receptor (beta chain) was sequenced in a study of blood T cell repertoires in COVID-19. Study-level information: There were acute and convalescent COVID-19 samples, and they came from the United States, Italy and Spain.

Trimming removed 7 bases at V and 0 bases at J, with 11 bases between. This CDR3 is 14 amino acids long. Germline CDR1 reads SNHLY; CDR2 reads FYNNEI. Profiling relied on immunoSEQ multiplex PCR, and the TCRdb table lists in-frame clones only, not all of them. The table has 150,000 or so clones, roughly 90% seen once; the top ten hold roughly 4%. Adults between roughly 18 and 95 years of age took part from about two dozen US areas. Within 2 weeks of study entry, exposed participants had contacted a PCR-confirmed or clinician-diagnosed COVID-19 case. This clonotype was obtained from a woman between 35 and 50 years old who had been exposed to COVID-19. Sequenced input: PBMCs or T cells enriched from blood (not recorded which). This sequence joins TRBV2 and TRBJ2-3; D remains ambiguous. The CDR3 is CASMVAGSTDTQYF. The DNA of the CDR3 is TGTGCCAGCATGGTGGCAGGTAGCACAGATACGCAGTATTTT. Full variable domain (rest looked up from reference TRBV2 and TRBJ2-3): EPEVTQTPSHQVTQMGQEVILRCVPISNHLYFYWYRQILGQKVEFLVSFYNNEISEKSEIFDDQFSVERPDGSNFTLKIRSTKLEDSAMYFCASMVAGSTDTQYFGPGTRLTVL.